These T cell receptor beta chains were read from a single sample in a study of regulatory T cells in long-lasting Graves disease. TCRdb independently ran MiXCR on the multiplex PCR reads; one entry per CDR3 protein. The sample yields a few hundred thousand distinct CDR3 sequences, 16% seen once. This sample was also put to use in a study of T cells in Graves' hyperthyroidism and ophthalmopathy.

This material consisted of peripheral blood mononuclear cells (PBMCs), taken at new diagnosis, from a patient treated with antithyroid drugs. Source of these receptors: a middle-aged man with Graves disease. CDR3s include the opening cysteine and the closing phenylalanine or tryptophan. Size is omitted from some rows. Given values are once, few, many or a class for expanded clones.

CASSLVGGGPQETQYF	many	TRBV11-1	TRBJ2-5
CASSLLSQGGYEQYF	many	TRBV13	TRBJ2-7
CASSQGGRGAGIQETQYF	few	TRBV4-2	TRBJ2-5
CASSNTGTGDRYEQYF	.	TRBV19	TRBJ2-7
CASNQETYGYTF	.	TRBV3-1	TRBJ1-2
CASSPPRDSYGYTF	many	TRBV18	TRBJ1-2
CATSAGTVNQPQHF	.	TRBV15	TRBJ1-5
CASRSGSGELFF	many	TRBV11-2	TRBJ2-2
CASSLLKAAWTGNTGELFF	few	TRBV7-2	TRBJ2-2
CASRLSGGGYEQYF	many	TRBV28	TRBJ2-7
CASSFQGREETQYF	many	TRBV5-1	TRBJ2-5
CASSQTGQGFDIQYF	few	TRBV4-1	TRBJ2-4
CASSDRGQGAKDEQFF	.	TRBV10-1	TRBJ2-1
CASSLGHAEETQYF	many	TRBV5-8	TRBJ2-5
CASSLAGRGLGQPQHF	many	TRBV7-2	TRBJ1-5
CASSPQGLNTEAFF	many	TRBV28	TRBJ1-1
CASSYSIPGTNEKLFF	.	TRBV6-2/TRBV6-3	TRBJ1-4
CASGLLPQGGIFYGYTF	few	TRBV12-5	TRBJ1-2